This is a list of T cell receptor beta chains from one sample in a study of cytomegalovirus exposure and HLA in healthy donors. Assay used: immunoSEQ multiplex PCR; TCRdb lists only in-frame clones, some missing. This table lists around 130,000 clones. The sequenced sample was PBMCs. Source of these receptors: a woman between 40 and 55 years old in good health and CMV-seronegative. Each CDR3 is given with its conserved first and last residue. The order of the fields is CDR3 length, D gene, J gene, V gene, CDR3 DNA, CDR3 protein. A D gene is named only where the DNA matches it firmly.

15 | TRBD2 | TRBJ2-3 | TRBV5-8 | TGTGCCAGCAGCTCGCGGGGGGATCCCACAGATACGCAGTATTTT | CASSSRGDPTDTQYF
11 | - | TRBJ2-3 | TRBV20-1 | TGCAGTGCTCCCGGGTGGGATACGCAGTATTTT | CSAPGWDTQYF
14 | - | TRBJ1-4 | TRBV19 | TGTGCCAGTAGGTCGACAGGTCTCAATGAAAAACTGTTTTTT | CASRSTGLNEKLFF
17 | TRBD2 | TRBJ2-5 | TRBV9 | TGTGCCAGCAGCGAGGGGACTAGCGGGGGGGGCTGGGAGACCCAGTACTTC | CASSEGTSGGGWETQYF
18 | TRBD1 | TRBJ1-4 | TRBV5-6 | TGTGCCAGCAGCTTGAGGGGACAGGGGTACGCAACTAATGAAAAACTGTTTTTT | CASSLRGQGYATNEKLFF
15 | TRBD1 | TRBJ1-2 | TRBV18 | TGTGCCAGCTCAGGCAACAGGGGGTTTGGAGATGGCTACACCTTC | CASSGNRGFGDGYTF
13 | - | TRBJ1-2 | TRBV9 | TGTGCCAGCAGCGTAGTAGATTACTATGGCTACACCTTC | CASSVVDYYGYTF
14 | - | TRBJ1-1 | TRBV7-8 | TGTGCCAGCAGCTCCTGGACCCAGGGGACTGAAGCTTTCTTT | CASSSWTQGTEAFF
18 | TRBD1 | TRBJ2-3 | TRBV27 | TGTGCCAGCAGTTTATATCTCGGGACAGGGGGAAGTCCAGATACGCAGTATTTT | CASSLYLGTGGSPDTQYF
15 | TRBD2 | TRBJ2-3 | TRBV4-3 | TGCGCCAGCAGCCAAGGCGGGGGAGACACAGATACGCAGTATTTT | CASSQGGGDTDTQYF
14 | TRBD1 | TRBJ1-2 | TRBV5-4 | TGTGCCAGCAGCAGGGACAGGGTTAACTATGGCTACACCTTC | CASSRDRVNYGYTF